The 21 T cell receptor beta chains in this list originate from one sample, sequenced in a study of beta chain features in type 1 diabetes. Study results and limitations: People with Type 1 diabetes carried modestly yet significantly shorter TCRB CDR3s in all four CD4+ subsets.

Expressed TCRB transcripts were sequenced after all isolated RNA was converted to cDNA. Method: immunoSEQ multiplex PCR; TCRdb's copy keeps in-frame clones and lacks some. There are 100,000 to 150,000 clones in the sample; approximately 10% occur only once, and about 0.7% lies in the top ten. Their recognized antigens are unknown. The sequenced sample consisted of central memory CD4+ T cells from blood. The receptors stem from a man aged 30-40 years with type 1 diabetes.

The chain employs TRBV6-6 and TRBJ2-2; the D is unclear. Between the trimmed V and J ends, which lost 0 bases and 0 bases, there was a span of 5 bases. Germline CDR1 reads MNHNY; CDR2 reads SVGAGI (reference sequence). This CDR3 has 15 residues. The chain's CDR3 is CASSYSLTNTGELFF. CDR3 sequence (DNA): TGTGCCAGCAGTTACTCGCTAACGAACACCGGGGAGCTGTTTTTT.

The rearrangement joins TRBV4-3 to TRBJ1-6; TRBD1 agrees at 7 bases. J gave up 7 bases and V 2 bases, and 14 bases lay outside the gene matches. The CDR3 is 18 residues long. Per the germline V gene, CDR1 is LGHNA and CDR2 is YSLEER. CDR3 sequence reads: CASSQSGGGLAVNSPLHF. In DNA form, the CDR3 reads TGCGCCAGCAGCCAAAGCGGAGGGGGCTTAGCGGTAAATTCACCCCTCCACTTT.

This clone turned up a few times. This chain connects TRBV11-2 to TRBJ2-3, with no clear D. The CDR3 spans 11 residues. Germline CDR1 SGHAT, CDR2 FQNNGV. The V end was cut by 6 bases, the J end by 2 bases, with 3 bases between. CDR3 in DNA: TGTGCCAGCAGGTACACAGATACGCAGTATTTT. Amino acids: CASRYTDTQYF.

A few counts support this clone. The rearrangement uses TRBV4-2 and TRBJ1-1; maybe TRBD1 (6 bases). This CDR3 has 14 amino acids. CDR1 is LGHNA and CDR2 is YNFKEQ in the germline V gene. Trimming pared 3 bases from V and 4 bases from J, leaving 12 bases between. This CDR3 reads CASSQTTGTTEAFF. DNA of the CDR3: TGTGCCAGCAGCCAGACCACAGGGACCACTGAAGCTTTCTTT.

The chain is built from TRBV4-3 and TRBJ2-2; D is undetermined. The CDR3 spans 14 residues. Trimming pared 1 base from V and 0 bases from J, leaving 3 bases between. Per germline, CDR1 LGHNA and CDR2 YSLEER. The CDR3 bases are TGCGCCAGCAGCCAAGCGGCGAACACCGGGGAGCTGTTTTTT. This encodes CASSQAANTGELFF.

The genes are TRBV6-6 and TRBJ2-5; D might be TRBD2 (5 bases). Trimming removed 8 bases at V and 0 bases at J, with 13 bases between. Germline V gene lookup returns CDR1 MNHNY and CDR2 SVGAGI (reference sequence). This CDR3 region has 14 residues. CDR3 in DNA: TGTGCCAGCCTCCGGGAACTCTACCAAGAGACCCAGTACTTC. It encodes CASLRELYQETQYF.

V usage is TRBV29-1 and J usage is TRBJ2-1, with TRBD1 matching over 8 bases. Per germline, CDR1 SQVTM and CDR2 ANQGSEA. The CDR3 loop spans 11 amino acids. Germline trimming cut 7 bases from V and 9 bases from J; bases unmatched to any gene: 5. CDR3 nucleotide sequence: TGCAGCGCCGACAGGGGTGGTGAGCAGTTCTTC. It codes for CSADRGGEQFF.

The V call is TRBV18, the J call TRBJ1-2, with 8 bases aligning to TRBD1. J was trimmed by 11 bases and V by 3 bases; bases with no gene match: 8. The germline CDR1 and CDR2 sequences are KGHSH and LQKENI. This CDR3 is built from 13 residues. As DNA, the CDR3 is TGTGCCAGCTCACCCGACGGACAGGGTAGTTACACCTTC. Translated: CASSPDGQGSYTF.

This clone has only a few counts. The chain recombines TRBV21-1 with TRBJ2-4; the DNA was not used to check the table's D call, TRBD1. TRBV21-1 is reported as a pseudogene. This CDR3 spans 14 amino acids. CDR3 bases: TGTGCCGGATTTTCGACAGGGACCAAAAACATTCAGTACTTC. This codes for CAGFSTGTKNIQYF.

V usage is TRBV7-2 and J usage is TRBJ2-3; 12 bases align to TRBD2. Trimming at V came to 5 bases and at J to 2 bases, leaving 5 bases not matched to a gene. CDR1 is SGHTA and CDR2 is FQGNSA in the germline V gene. This CDR3 has 16 amino acids. The CDR3, as DNA: TGTGCCAGCAGCCTACTAGCGGGGGGATTCACAGATACGCAGTATTTT. Translation: CASSLLAGGFTDTQYF.

The chain combines TRBV18 with TRBJ2-5, with D unresolved. The CDR3 loop spans 13 amino acids. Germline loops: CDR1 KGHSH, CDR2 LQKENI. Trimming cost V 4 bases and J 5 bases, with 11 bases left between them. CDR3 nucleotides: TGTGCCAGCTCACGGGCGTCTCGGGAGACCCAGTACTTC. Translated: CASSRASRETQYF.

The rearrangement links TRBV11-1 to TRBJ2-4; maybe TRBD1 (5 bases). V lost 4 bases, J lost 7 bases, and 8 bases lay in between. The length of the CDR3 is 12 residues. The germline V gene has CDR1 SGHAT and CDR2 FQDESV (reference sequence). The CDR3 bases are TGTGCCAGCAGCTCCCCAGGGAACATTCAGTACTTC. Its translation: CASSSPGNIQYF.

The chain's CDR3 is CAWSRTSFLDEQFF. The CDR3 DNA follows: TGTGCCTGGAGTCGGACTAGCTTTTTAGATGAGCAGTTCTTC. The J gene is TRBJ2-1, the V gene TRBV30; TRBD2 aligns across 8 bases. The CDR3 has 14 amino acids. Germline V CDR1 and CDR2: GTSNPN, SVGIG (reference sequence). V gave up 2 bases and J gave up 8 bases; unmatched junction bases: 8.

This clone was seen only a few times. The J gene is TRBJ2-5, the V gene TRBV18; D is uncertain. V shed 2 bases and J shed 2 bases, with 9 bases lying between them. Germline values: CDR1 KGHSH, CDR2 LQKENI. There are 14 residues in the CDR3. The CDR3 loop reads CASSPYATQETQYF. The CDR3 nucleotides read TGTGCCAGCTCACCATACGCCACACAAGAGACCCAGTACTTC.

V is TRBV20-1 and J is TRBJ1-2; D is perhaps TRBD1 (6 bases). V lost 5 bases, J lost 6 bases, and 10 bases lay in between. Germline V lookup: CDR1 DFQATT, CDR2 SNEGSKA (reference sequence). The CDR3 consists of 11 residues. DNA for the CDR3: TGCAGTGCTCTACAGGGAAATGGCTACACCTTC. Its protein is CSALQGNGYTF.

This clone was counted only a few times. The V call is TRBV5-6, the J call TRBJ1-2, with D possibly matching TRBD1 (6 bases). Trimming took 5 bases from V and 4 from J, leaving 12 bases between them. The CDR3 extends over 13 amino acids. The germline gives CDR1 SGHDT, CDR2 YYEEEE. In DNA form, the CDR3 reads TGTGCCAGCAGACCCACAGGGATCTATGGCTACACCTTC. Its protein product is CASRPTGIYGYTF.

This chain joins TRBV5-6 and TRBJ2-2; tentatively, D is TRBD1 (6 bases). Per germline, CDR1 SGHDT and CDR2 YYEEEE. V was pared by 3 bases and J by 1 base, with 7 bases between. The CDR3 is made up of 14 amino acids. In DNA form, the CDR3 reads TGTGCCAGCAGCTGGGGACAGAACACCGGGGAGCTGTTTTTT. It codes for CASSWGQNTGELFF.

The rearrangement joins TRBV21-1 to TRBJ2-7; TRBD2 is taken as the D call from the table, unchecked against the DNA. TRBV21-1 counts as a pseudogene. The CDR3 contains 13 residues. The CDR3 spells CASSKGRVYEQYF. CDR3 in DNA: TGTGCCAGCAGCAAAGGTCGGGTCTACGAGCAGTACTTC.

This clone was observed a few times. Here the CDR3 reads CASSQGTSGNEQFF. The CDR3 nucleotides are TGCGCCAGCAGCCAAGGGACTAGCGGCAATGAGCAGTTCTTC. This chain connects TRBV5-1 to TRBJ2-1, with TRBD2 identical over 11 bases. The length of the CDR3 is 14 residues. Germline-derived CDR1 and CDR2 are SGHRS and YFSETQ. After removal of 4 bases from V and 6 bases from J, the junction contained 3 bases not matched to a gene.

This clone has more than one count but fewer than ten. V gene TRBV12-5 combines with J gene TRBJ2-7; D may be TRBD2 (5 bases). The V end lost 2 bases, the J end lost 3 bases, and 11 bases lay between the germline ends. The CDR3 extends over 14 amino acids. CDR1 is LGHNT, CDR2 FRNRAP, per germline. The CDR3 sequence is CASGLPTGIYEQYF. The CDR3 nucleotides are TGTGCTAGTGGTTTGCCCACGGGGATCTACGAGCAGTACTTC.

The CDR3 protein is CASHYSETQYF. The CDR3, as DNA: TGTGCCAGCCACTATTCGGAGACCCAGTACTTC. The rearrangement links TRBV2 to TRBJ2-5; no firm D call. There are 11 residues in the CDR3. V lost 8 bases to trimming and J lost 5 bases, with 9 bases between them. Germline lookup yields CDR1 SNHLY and CDR2 FYNNEI.